The T cell receptor (beta chain) described here comes from a study of blood T cell repertoires in COVID-19 (dated by TCRdb to the early 2020s). General notes on the study: Samples from collaborators originated in the United States, Italy and Spain and spanned both the acute and convalescent phases of COVID-19. The prospective study material was composed of cDNA or gDNA derived from T cells, B-cell-depleted T cells, or PBMCs. The dataset comprised deeply sampled blood TCRbeta repertoires from subjects exposed to, actively infected with, or recovered from COVID-19. The repertoires were made available in a free public database intended to serve as a resource for research on the immune response to SARS-CoV-2. Samples were obtained from the ongoing ImmuneRACE study (first 160 participants) and from about 1,300 subjects provided by 6 global collaborators. Nearly every sample came with metadata listing a de-identified subject ID, COVID-19 status, age in years and sex. HLA class I and class II types, where available, came from metadata supplied by the sample provider rather than from assay-based typing. General conclusions and limits of the study: Clinical and demographic metadata were provided uncurated, with the amount varying by source and participant.

The immunoSEQ Assay, a bias-controlled multiplex PCR, was used to amplify TCRbeta CDR3 regions from genomic DNA. For the original study's pipeline: The number of nucleated cells in each sample was estimated from the amplification of reference gene primers within the assay. To quantify the absolute abundance of each unique TCRbeta CDR3 rearrangement, sequence reads were collapsed and filtered. Productive Simpson clonality was computed per sample as the square root of Simpson's diversity index over productive rearrangements. TCRdb took this table from immuneACCESS and kept in-frame rearrangements with V and J called. Such tables lack part of the clones; where checked against another copy, unresolved V genes explain under half of the gap, and the rest is unexplained. The DNA was the basis for D and trimming; V, J and clone size are from that table. The sample yields about 210,000 clones; approximately 86% were counted once. The ten biggest clones cover 10% of the sample.

Enrolling through a virtual design, the prospective study's participants ranged in age from about 18 to 100 years and lived across 20 to 30 United States geographic areas. In the prospective study, participants were assigned to cohorts based on the clinical history participants reported in a screening survey and a study questionnaire. In the prospective study, whole blood, serum and a nasopharyngeal or oropharyngeal swab were collected from each participant by mobile phlebotomists. Additional blood draws and questionnaires over an approximately two-month period could optionally be provided by prospective study participants. Before DNA extraction, blood samples from the prospective study were shipped at room temperature or frozen. Worth noting for this clone: Its antigen remains undetermined. No base-level quality is on record; no much larger clone is a single base apart.

The clonotype was recovered from a man younger than 35 with acute COVID-19. Source material: PBMCs or T cells enriched from blood (not recorded which).

Here is the DNA: TGTGCCAGCAGATTCGGTGAAAACACTGAAGCTTTCTTT. Its translation reads: CASRFGENTEAFF. In this chain, TRBV5-4 is recombined with TRBJ1-1; no D gene is confidently identified. Trimming removed 5 bases from V and 2 bases from J, leaving 10 bases between the germline ends. The germline V gene encodes CDR1 SGHNT and CDR2 YYREEE (reference sequence). The CDR3 covers 13 residues, taking in both the cysteine and the phenylalanine. Just the 39-base CDR3 DNA is kept, in frame starting at base 1. Beyond the CDR3, the reference TRBV5-4 and TRBJ1-1 genes provide the residues; the full variable domain reads: ETGVTQSPTHLIKTRGQQVTLRCSSQSGHNTVSWYQQALGQGPQFIFQYYREEENGRGNFPPRFSGLQFPNYSSELNVNALELDDSALYLCASRFGENTEAFFGQGTRLTVV.